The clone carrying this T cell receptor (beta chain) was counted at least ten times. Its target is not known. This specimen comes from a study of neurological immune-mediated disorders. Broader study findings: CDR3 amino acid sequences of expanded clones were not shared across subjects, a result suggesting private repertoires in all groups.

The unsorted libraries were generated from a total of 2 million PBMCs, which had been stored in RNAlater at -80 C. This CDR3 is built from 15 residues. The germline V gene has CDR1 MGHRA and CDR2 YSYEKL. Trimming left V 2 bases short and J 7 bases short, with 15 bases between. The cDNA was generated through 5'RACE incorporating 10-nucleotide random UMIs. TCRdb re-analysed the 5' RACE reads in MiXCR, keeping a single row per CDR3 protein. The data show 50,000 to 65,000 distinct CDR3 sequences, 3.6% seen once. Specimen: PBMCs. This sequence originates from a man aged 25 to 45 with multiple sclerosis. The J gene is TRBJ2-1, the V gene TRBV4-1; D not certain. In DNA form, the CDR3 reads TGCGCCAGCAGCCAACAGGAATCGGCTCGGAATGAGCAGTTCTTC. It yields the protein CASSQQESARNEQFF.